This T cell receptor (beta chain) was captured by sequencing in a study of blood T cell repertoires in COVID-19. Study as a whole: The origin of the acute and convalescent COVID-19 samples was the United States, Italy and Spain. From T cells, B-cell-depleted T cells, or PBMCs came the material, which was cDNA or gDNA.

Assay used: immunoSEQ multiplex PCR; TCRdb lists only in-frame clones, some missing. The table shows 130,000 to 150,000 clones, with about nine tenths occurring only once. A single count supports this clone. J was trimmed by 4 bases and V by 0 bases; bases with no gene match: 6. The CDR3 loop spans 16 amino acids. Germline CDR1 reads ENHRY; CDR2 reads SYGVKD. The sample consisted of peripheral blood. The TCR originated in a man in his fifties or sixties who had recovered from COVID-19. The chain recombines TRBV10-3 with TRBJ2-3, with 8 bases matching TRBD2. CDR3 nucleotides: TGTGCCATCAGTGAGTCGGCGACTAGCGCCGCAGATACGCAGTATTTT. It yields the protein CAISESATSAADTQYF.